The rows below give T cell receptor beta chains drawn from one sample of a study of blood T cell repertoires in COVID-19. The assay was immunoSEQ multiplex PCR, and TCRdb's table has in-frame clones only and misses some. The table has about 110,000 clones, approximately 88% seen once; the top ten hold around 0.77%. Sequences were obtained from peripheral blood. Receptors were obtained from a woman between 65 and 79 years old with acute or convalescent COVID-19. CDR3s include the opening cysteine and the closing phenylalanine or tryptophan. The D gene is left open where the match is weak. Size is omitted from some rows. Given values are once, few, many or a class for expanded clones.

V	length	size	J	D	CDR3	DNA
TRBV19	12	NA	TRBJ1-5	NA	CASSGEYQPQHF	TGTGCCAGTAGTGGAGAGTATCAGCCCCAGCATTTT
TRBV5-8	18	NA	TRBJ1-6	TRBD1	CASSSGTGLGSYNSPLHF	TGTGCCAGCAGCTCCGGGACAGGGTTGGGATCCTATAATTCACCCCTCCACTTT
TRBV11-3	14	NA	TRBJ2-5	NA	CASSSRDFQETQYF	TGTGCCAGCAGCTCCCGGGACTTTCAAGAGACCCAGTACTTC
TRBV19	14	NA	TRBJ2-3	NA	CASSIPTSTDTQYF	TGTGCCAGTAGTATTCCTACTAGCACAGATACGCAGTATTTT
TRBV5-1	16	once	TRBJ2-1	TRBD2	CASSFGLAGGLNEQFF	TGCGCCAGCAGCTTTGGACTAGCGGGGGGTCTCAATGAGCAGTTCTTC
TRBV23-1	15	NA	TRBJ1-5	NA	CASPWATFHNQPQHF	TGCGCCAGCCCCTGGGCGACATTCCACAATCAGCCCCAGCATTTT
TRBV7-8	15	NA	TRBJ2-3	NA	CASSRMVGGTDTQYF	TGTGCCAGCAGCCGGATGGTAGGGGGCACAGATACGCAGTATTTT
TRBV28	13	NA	TRBJ2-4	NA	CASSFNSDNIQYF	TGTGCCAGCAGTTTCAACAGTGACAACATTCAGTACTTC
TRBV5-1	14	NA	TRBJ2-4	TRBD1	CASSLSDRDTIQYF	TGCGCCAGCAGCTTGAGTGACAGGGACACCATTCAGTACTTC
TRBV6-5	12	NA	TRBJ1-1	NA	CATALMNTEAFF	TGTGCCACCGCACTCATGAACACTGAAGCTTTCTTT
TRBV6-5	16	NA	TRBJ2-3	TRBD2	CASSFRTSGSTDTQYF	TGTGCCAGCAGTTTTCGGACTAGCGGGAGCACAGATACGCAGTATTTT
TRBV4-2	14	few	TRBJ2-3	TRBD2	CASSPGLAGNTQYF	TGTGCCAGCAGCCCGGGACTAGCGGGAAATACGCAGTATTTT
TRBV18	13	NA	TRBJ1-2	TRBD1	CASSGQGYYGYTF	TGTGCCAGCTCGGGACAGGGGTACTATGGCTACACCTTC
TRBV3-1/TRBV3-2	16	NA	TRBJ2-3	NA	CASSFRALAAEDTQYF	TGTGCCAGCAGCTTTAGGGCACTAGCCGCTGAAGATACGCAGTATTTT
TRBV7-6	15	NA	TRBJ2-7	TRBD1	CASSPGTESSYEQYF	TGTGCCAGCAGCCCCGGGACAGAGAGCTCCTACGAGCAGTACTTC
TRBV7-9	16	NA	TRBJ2-7	NA	CASSRKGWEKGYEQYF	TGTGCCAGCAGCCGCAAAGGGTGGGAGAAGGGTTACGAGCAGTACTTC
TRBV28	12	few	TRBJ1-4	NA	CASEGELEKLFF	TGTGCCAGCGAAGGAGAACTCGAAAAACTGTTTTTT
TRBV9	15	NA	TRBJ2-1	TRBD2	CASSVGRGGVNEQFF	TGTGCCAGCAGCGTAGGACGGGGGGGCGTCAATGAGCAGTTCTTC
TRBV3-1/TRBV3-2	15	NA	TRBJ1-2	TRBD1	CASSQARQGANGYTF	TGTGCCAGCAGCCAAGCTAGACAGGGGGCGAATGGCTACACCTTC
TRBV29-1	13	NA	TRBJ1-1	NA	CSVTGHLNTEAFF	TGCAGCGTCACGGGACATTTGAACACTGAAGCTTTCTTT
TRBV15	13	NA	TRBJ1-4	NA	CATSRDRGGKLFF	TGTGCCACCAGCAGAGACAGGGGTGGAAAACTGTTTTTT
TRBV10-3	16	few	TRBJ1-2	TRBD1	CAISESGQGPNYGYTF	TGTGCCATCAGTGAGTCGGGACAGGGCCCCAACTATGGCTACACCTTC
TRBV28	16	NA	TRBJ1-5	NA	CASRRGGSKGNQPQHF	TGTGCCAGCAGACGGGGAGGATCCAAGGGCAATCAGCCCCAGCATTTT
TRBV4-1	15	NA	TRBJ1-3	TRBD1	CASSEDRDSGNTIYF	TGCGCCAGCAGCGAAGACAGGGACTCTGGAAACACCATATATTTT
TRBV11-1	12	NA	TRBJ1-2	NA	CASSLGAYGYTF	TGTGCCAGCAGCTTAGGGGCCTATGGCTACACCTTC
TRBV3-1/TRBV3-2	16	NA	TRBJ2-7	TRBD2	CASSLLASGSSYEQYF	TGTGCCAGCAGCCTTCTCGCTAGCGGGAGCTCCTACGAGCAGTACTTC
TRBV5-1	17	NA	TRBJ1-3	NA	CASSPGLDSASGNTIYF	TGCGCCAGCAGCCCGGGGTTGGACAGCGCCTCTGGAAACACCATATATTTT
TRBV6-5	14	once	TRBJ1-5	NA	CATETVYSNQPQHF	TGTGCCACCGAGACAGTTTATAGCAATCAGCCCCAGCATTTT
TRBV6-5	16	NA	TRBJ1-3	NA	CASSYGSRSSGNTIYF	TGTGCCAGCAGTTACGGGAGCAGGAGCTCTGGAAACACCATATATTTT
TRBV2	18	NA	TRBJ2-2	NA	CASRKGSLGASNTGELFF	TGTGCCAGCAGGAAGGGATCCCTGGGGGCGTCGAACACCGGGGAGCTGTTTTTT
TRBV25-1	14	NA	TRBJ2-2	TRBD2	CASSERGGPGELFF	TGTGCCAGCAGTGAGCGGGGGGGCCCCGGGGAGCTGTTTTTT
TRBV7-9	13	many	TRBJ2-7	NA	CASSLDHAGEQYF	TGTGCCAGCAGCTTAGACCATGCAGGGGAGCAGTACTTC
TRBV7-2	14	NA	TRBJ2-1	NA	CASSFDYSSNEQFF	TGTGCCAGCAGCTTTGACTATTCTAGTAATGAGCAGTTCTTC
TRBV19	15	NA	TRBJ2-7	NA	CASSGVVGGTYEQYF	TGTGCCAGTAGTGGGGTAGTGGGGGGAACCTACGAGCAGTACTTC
TRBV5-5	15	NA	TRBJ1-1	NA	CASSLSLGGNTEAFF	TGTGCCAGCAGCCTTTCTCTGGGGGGGAACACTGAAGCTTTCTTT
TRBV6-6	16	NA	TRBJ2-7	NA	CATVAKDRTSSYEQYF	TGTGCCACCGTGGCTAAGGACAGAACCTCCTCCTACGAGCAGTACTTC
TRBV29-1	20	NA	TRBJ2-1	TRBD2	CSAIKASGDLFGSSYNEQFF	TGCAGCGCTATTAAGGCTAGCGGAGACCTCTTCGGGAGCTCCTACAATGAGCAGTTCTTC
TRBV9	14	NA	TRBJ1-1	NA	CASSVVRGTTEAFF	TGTGCCAGCAGCGTAGTCAGGGGAACGACTGAAGCTTTCTTT
TRBV6-6	13	NA	TRBJ2-5	NA	CASSRGSQETQYF	TGTGCCAGCAGCCGGGGGTCCCAAGAGACCCAGTACTTC
TRBV7-9	16	NA	TRBJ2-5	TRBD2	CASSVGTSGSRETQYF	TGTGCCAGCAGCGTCGGGACTAGCGGGAGTCGGGAGACCCAGTACTTC
TRBV7-2	15	NA	TRBJ1-5	TRBD1	CASSPRTGSNQPQHF	TGTGCCAGCAGCCCTAGGACAGGGAGCAATCAGCCCCAGCATTTT
TRBV5-5	15	NA	TRBJ1-1	TRBD1	CASSYHDRANTEAFF	TGTGCCAGCAGTTACCACGACAGGGCGAACACTGAAGCTTTCTTT
TRBV3-1/TRBV3-2	13	NA	TRBJ1-2	NA	CASSQDRSYGYTF	TGTGCCAGCAGCCAAGACAGGTCCTATGGCTACACCTTC
TRBV9	15	once	TRBJ2-3	NA	CASSVREFSTDTQYF	TGTGCCAGCAGCGTGAGGGAATTTAGCACAGATACGCAGTATTTT
TRBV2	15	NA	TRBJ1-3	TRBD1	CASREDREWRNTIYF	TGTGCCAGCAGGGAGGACAGGGAGTGGAGAAACACCATATATTTT
TRBV7-3	15	NA	TRBJ2-5	NA	CASSPYGDARETQYF	TGTGCCAGCAGCCCATACGGTGACGCGAGGGAGACCCAGTACTTC
TRBV24-1	12	NA	TRBJ2-1	NA	CATKGEYNEQFF	TGTGCCACCAAAGGGGAATACAATGAGCAGTTCTTC